The clone carrying this T cell receptor beta chain was recorded at least ten times. What it binds is not known. Barcoded TCR alpha and TCR beta cDNA libraries with UMIs came from 5'RACE using constant-segment primers. TCRdb itself ran the 5' RACE reads through MiXCR, one entry per CDR3 protein. The table includes about 290,000 distinct CDR3 sequences, 18% detected once. This sample stems from a study of T-cell memory formation after mild COVID-19. The study's findings and limits: Clones shrinking between day 15 and 85 showed a balanced CD4/CD8 split, and those that grew later tilted toward CD4+. Within pre-infection memory, some responding clones were found, suggesting cross-reactive memory joined.

The germline CDR1 and CDR2 sequences are SEHNR and FQNEAQ (reference sequence). V was clipped by 3 bases and J by 11 bases; unmatched bases: 18. There are 16 residues in the CDR3. This TCR was sampled from a man younger than 30 who had mild COVID-19 (a few samples of this study predate the infection). Cell type and time point are not known. The sample comprised PBMCs or a T cell subset sorted from them (not recorded which). The rearrangement joins TRBV7-9 to TRBJ1-1; TRBD1 matches 7 bases. The CDR3 DNA reads TGTGCCAGCAGCTTTCTATTTCCCACAGGGGTCTTGCTTGCTTTCTTT. Translated: CASSFLFPTGVLLAFF.